Shown below are 24 T cell receptor beta chains from a single sample sequenced in a study of T cells in Graves' hyperthyroidism and ophthalmopathy. RNA transcripts yielded amplified TCR beta CDR3 regions. A first-round RT-PCR of the TCR CDR3 used the HTBI primer set. TCRdb passed the multiplex PCR reads through MiXCR, listing each CDR3 protein once. The sample shows approximately 370,000 distinct CDR3 sequences, about 17% of them seen only once. Specimen: blood. Source of these receptors: a woman in her 30s with Graves' hyperthyroidism that later progressed to Graves' ophthalmopathy.

The chain combines TRBV5-1 with TRBJ2-7; the D gene is possibly TRBD2 (7 bases). Germline V gene sequence: CDR1 SGHRS, CDR2 YFSETQ. The CDR3 is made up of 16 amino acids. Trimming removed 7 bases from V and 1 base from J, with 21 bases in between. DNA of the CDR3: TGCGCCAGCTATGTGGAGGGGGGGCTGTCTTCCTACGAGCAGTACTTC. The encoded protein is CASYVEGGLSSYEQYF.

This clonotype was detected many times. The genes are TRBV6-5 and TRBJ1-6; possibly TRBD1 for D (6 bases). Trimming took off 8 bases at V and 10 bases at J, with 18 bases between the two ends. Germline V gene sequence: CDR1 MNHEY, CDR2 SVGAGI. The CDR3 runs 14 residues. CDR3 residues: CASARGGLQSPLHF. The CDR3 nucleotides are TGTGCCAGCGCCCGAGGGGGTCTTCAATCACCCCTCCACTTT.

This clonotype came up a few times. This chain connects TRBV20-1 to TRBJ1-1, with D possibly TRBD1 on 6 matching bases. Per germline, CDR1 DFQATT and CDR2 SNEGSKA (reference sequence). V shed 0 bases and J shed 7 bases, with 15 bases lying between them. This CDR3 contains 14 residues. CDR3 nucleotides: TGCAGTGCTAGAGAACAGGGCAACGACTATGAAGCTTTCTTT. Protein product: CSAREQGNDYEAFF.

This clonotype was counted many times. The chain links TRBV3-1 to TRBJ1-4; D unclear. V shed 3 bases and J shed 6 bases, with 11 bases lying between them. Germline CDR1 reads LGHDT; CDR2 reads YNNKEL (reference sequence). The CDR3 contains 14 residues. CDR3 nucleotides: TGTGCCAGCAGCCAGGTCGCGAGCGATGAAAAACTGTTTTTT. Translation: CASSQVASDEKLFF.

Points on this clonotype: A much more abundant neighbour one base away suggests this may be a read error. The chain employs TRBV30 and TRBJ2-7; no firm D call. Per germline, CDR1 GTSNPN and CDR2 SVGIG (reference sequence). The CDR3 is made up of 14 amino acids. The V end lost 3 bases, the J end lost 1 base, and 13 bases lay between the germline ends. The CDR3 nucleotides are TGTGCCTGGAGCGCGTCCAGTTTATCCTACGAGCAGTACTTC. Its protein product is CAWSASSLSYEQYF.

Many counts were recorded for this clonotype. The V call is TRBV28, the J call TRBJ2-2; 13 nucleotides align to TRBD2. From germline, CDR1 is MDHEN and CDR2 SYDVKM. V trimming: 4 bases; J trimming: 4 bases; junction bases outside the gene matches: 9. This CDR3 comprises 18 residues. CDR3 DNA sequence: TGTGCCAGCAGTTCCGTTACTAGCGGGAGGGCAGTCACCGGGGAGCTGTTTTTT. Protein sequence: CASSSVTSGRAVTGELFF.

The rearrangement uses TRBV12-3 or TRBV12-4 and TRBJ2-7, with a tentative D call TRBD1 (6 bases). This CDR3 has 15 amino acids. With 0 bases removed from V and 2 bases from J, the gap between germline ends came to 11 bases. CDR3 region: CASSLAGGPTYEQYF. The CDR3 DNA sequence: TGTGCCAGCAGTTTAGCAGGGGGACCAACCTACGAGCAGTACTTC.

This clonotype was found a few times. The chain links TRBV20-1 to TRBJ2-2; D is ambiguous. V was trimmed by 0 bases and J by 7 bases, leaving 12 bases between them. The CDR3 has 14 residues. Per germline, CDR1 DFQATT and CDR2 SNEGSKA (reference sequence). The CDR3 reads CSARDTHVGGELFF. DNA of the CDR3: TGCAGTGCTAGAGATACGCATGTAGGCGGGGAGCTGTTTTTT.

The table lists this clonotype with many counts. This chain links TRBV19 with TRBJ2-7; D may be TRBD1 (5 bases). CDR3 length: 13 residues. Per the germline V gene, CDR1 is LNHDA and CDR2 is SQIVND (reference sequence). V gave up 4 bases and J gave up 5 bases, with 12 bases separating them. CDR3 residues: CASSTQQENEQYF. The CDR3 DNA sequence: TGTGCCAGTAGTACACAACAGGAGAACGAGCAGTACTTC.

This clonotype was counted ten times or more. The chain couples TRBV10-3 to TRBJ2-3, with 8 bases matching TRBD2. V trimming: 0 bases; J trimming: 0 bases; junction bases outside the gene matches: 2. Germline assignment: CDR1 ENHRY and CDR2 SYGVKD. The CDR3 has 16 amino acids. DNA for the CDR3: TGTGCCATCAGTGAGTCAAGCGGGGGAAGCACAGATACGCAGTATTTT. It yields the protein CAISESSGGSTDTQYF.

This clonotype was recorded many times. This chain connects TRBV28 to TRBJ2-3, with 7 bases lining up with TRBD2. Per the germline V gene, CDR1 is MDHEN and CDR2 is SYDVKM. Trimming cost V 7 bases and J 3 bases; bases outside gene matches: 7. CDR3 size: 14 residues. CDR3 in DNA: TGTGCCAGCACTATCGGGGGGAATACAGATACGCAGTATTTT. It translates to CASTIGGNTDTQYF.

The chain carries TRBV2 and TRBJ2-7, with 7 bases fitting TRBD2. Germline V lookup: CDR1 SNHLY, CDR2 FYNNEI. The CDR3 has 14 residues. Losses at the gene ends were 7 bases for V and 3 bases for J; bases not matched to a gene: 9. The CDR3 reads CASILEPGGYEQYV. In nucleotides, the CDR3 is TGTGCCAGCATCCTAGAGCCGGGGGGCTACGAGCAGTACGTC.

This clonotype was seen repeatedly, ten times or more. This chain joins TRBV28 and TRBJ2-3, with D possibly TRBD2 on 5 matching bases. Germline V gene sequence: CDR1 MDHEN, CDR2 SYDVKM. V lost 4 bases and J lost 4, with 15 bases in between. The CDR3 sequence is 15 residues long. The CDR3 DNA follows: TGTGCCAGCAGTTCCCCTCAGGAGGTAGCAGATACGCAGTATTTT. This translates into CASSSPQEVADTQYF.

This clonotype was counted at least ten times. The chain employs TRBV10-3 and TRBJ2-3; D is uncertain. From germline, CDR1 is ENHRY and CDR2 SYGVKD. The CDR3 is 13 amino acids. V lost 0 bases to trimming and J lost 3 bases, with 4 bases between them. The CDR3 bases are TGTGCCATCAGTGAGTCTGGTACAGATACGCAGTATTTT. It yields the protein CAISESGTDTQYF.

This clonotype came up many times. V is TRBV10-2 and J is TRBJ2-5; 8 positions match TRBD2. Germline values: CDR1 WSHSY, CDR2 SAAADI. V shed 6 bases, J shed 1 base, and the junction held 7 bases outside the gene matches. This CDR3 has 15 amino acids. CDR3 sequence: CASRTPSGFQETQYF. The CDR3 DNA reads as TGCGCCAGCAGAACCCCTAGCGGGTTCCAAGAGACCCAGTACTTC.

This clonotype has only a few counts. CDR3 bases: TGTGCCAGCAGTTTGATGTCAGGGGCCTACAATGAGCAGTTCTTC. Its protein product is CASSLMSGAYNEQFF. The chain combines TRBV27 with TRBJ2-1, with D possibly TRBD1 on 6 matching bases. This CDR3 contains 15 residues. V was pared by 3 bases and J by 2 bases, with 11 bases between. Germline CDR1 is MNHEY and CDR2 is SMNVEV (reference sequence).

There are many counts of this clonotype. The chain combines TRBV12-5 with TRBJ2-2; the match to TRBD2 covers 9 bases. Germline CDR1 reads LGHNT; CDR2 reads FRNRAP. This CDR3 comprises 19 residues. The V and J ends lost 0 bases and 0 bases, in that order; junction bases with no gene match: 8. In DNA form, the CDR3 reads TGTGCTAGTGGTTTGGTACTGACTAGCGGATCAACGAACACCGGGGAGCTGTTTTTT. Protein sequence: CASGLVLTSGSTNTGELFF.

This clonotype was seen a few times. The genes are TRBV6-2 or TRBV6-3 and TRBJ1-2; the D gene is possibly TRBD1 (6 bases). This CDR3 has 14 amino acids. Germline V gene sequence: CDR1 MNHEY, CDR2 SVGEGT. Trimming left V 7 bases short and J 4 bases short, with 16 bases between. The CDR3 reads CASTLGGRGYGYTF. The DNA for the CDR3 is TGTGCCAGCACCCTGGGGGGCAGGGGCTATGGCTACACCTTC.

The chain combines TRBV7-8 with TRBJ2-1, with 12 nucleotides matching TRBD2. Per germline, CDR1 SGHVS and CDR2 FQNEAQ. This CDR3 has 16 residues. V trimming: 3 bases; J trimming: 2 bases; junction bases outside the gene matches: 2. CDR3 in DNA: TGTGCCAGCAGCTTTCCTAGCGGGGGGGCCTACAATGAGCAGTTCTTC. Residues: CASSFPSGGAYNEQFF.

This clonotype was seen at least ten times. J is TRBJ2-7 and V is TRBV12-3 or TRBV12-4; D is possibly TRBD1 (5 bases). This CDR3 comprises 14 residues. The V end was cut by 1 base, the J end by 7 bases, with 14 bases between. This CDR3 is CASSLGAGLGEQYF. The CDR3 bases are TGTGCCAGCAGTTTAGGAGCAGGGCTGGGGGAGCAGTACTTC.

The sample holds many counts of this clonotype. The genes are TRBV6-1 and TRBJ2-1, with TRBD2 identical over 15 bases. This CDR3 region has 15 residues. CDR1 and CDR2 from the germline V gene are MNHNS and SASEGT. V lost 6 bases, J lost 9 bases, and 6 bases stayed unmatched. CDR3 bases: TGTGCCAGCAGGCGGACTAGCGGGGGGGCATTTGAGCAGTTCTTC. Protein product: CASRRTSGGAFEQFF.

This clonotype has ten or more counts. The CDR3 bases are TGTGCCAGCAGACTAGCGGGAGTTACCGGGGAGCTGTTTTTT. Amino acid sequence: CASRLAGVTGELFF. The chain uses TRBV28 and TRBJ2-2, with 11 bases lining up with TRBD2. This CDR3 contains 14 residues. After removal of 6 bases from V and 5 bases from J, the junction contained 2 bases not matched to a gene. Germline V gives CDR1 MDHEN, CDR2 SYDVKM.

This clonotype was recorded once. The gene calls are TRBV5-1 and TRBJ2-7, with D tentatively TRBD1 (5 bases). In germline, CDR1 is SGHRS, CDR2 YFSETQ. This CDR3 comprises 14 residues. With 5 bases removed from V and 2 bases from J, the gap between germline ends came to 14 bases. The CDR3 reads CASRLAGSTYEQYF. DNA for the CDR3: TGCGCCAGCAGGCTCGCAGGGTCTACCTACGAGCAGTACTTC.

This clonotype showed up just a few times. The CDR3 nucleotides read TGTGCCAGCTTACCGGCGGAATTACAGGGCGTAGGCGCCGGGGAGCTGTTTTTT. It encodes CASLPAELQGVGAGELFF. The genes are TRBV18 and TRBJ2-2, with a tentative D call TRBD1 (6 bases). CDR3 length: 18 amino acids. Germline CDR1 KGHSH, CDR2 LQKENI. V gave up 7 bases and J gave up 6 bases, with 27 bases separating them.